One and the same sample provided the 22 T cell receptor beta chains below, sequenced in a study of blood T cell repertoires in COVID-19. Sequencing was performed with immunoSEQ multiplex PCR; in TCRdb, only in-frame clones are kept and a portion is missing. The sample shows 220,000 or so clones, just over 85% of them seen only once. The source material was PBMCs or T cells enriched from blood (not recorded which). Receptor source: a woman aged 45-59 years with acute COVID-19.

In this sample, this clone turned up a few times. The chain employs TRBV5-4 and TRBJ2-2; D possibly corresponds to TRBD2 (5 bases). With 3 bases removed from V and 4 bases from J, the gap between germline ends came to 19 bases. Germline CDR1 reads SGHNT; CDR2 reads YYREEE (reference sequence). The CDR3 sequence is 17 residues long. CDR3 region: CASSSHPGLAGTGELFF. The CDR3 region has the DNA TGTGCCAGCAGCTCCCACCCCGGGTTGGCGGGCACCGGGGAGCTGTTTTTT.

V gene TRBV28 combines with J gene TRBJ1-4, with 9 bases that match TRBD1. The CDR3 is 14 residues long. Germline V gives CDR1 MDHEN, CDR2 SYDVKM. The V gene end was trimmed by 7 bases and the J gene end by 8 bases; junction bases not matched to a gene: 8. CDR3 amino acids: CASTNRGLSEKLFF. CDR3 sequence (DNA): TGTGCCAGCACTAACAGGGGGCTGTCCGAAAAACTGTTTTTT. The variable domain in full, with the rest retrieved from reference TRBV28 and TRBJ1-4, is DVKVTQSSRYLVKRTGEKVFLECVQDMDHENMFWYRQDPGLGLRLIYFSYDVKMKEKGDIPEGYSVSREKKERFSLILESASTNQTSMYLCASTNRGLSEKLFFGSGTQLSVL.

The rearrangement uses TRBV2 and TRBJ1-2, with TRBD1 matching over 8 bases. V lost 6 bases, J lost 4 bases, and 4 bases stayed unmatched. Germline V lookup: CDR1 SNHLY, CDR2 FYNNEI. The CDR3 consists of 13 residues. The CDR3, as DNA: TGTGCCAGCAGCTACAGGGGGAGCTATGGCTACACCTTC. Translation: CASSYRGSYGYTF.

V and J are TRBV19 and TRBJ2-2; TRBD2 matches 10 bases. The CDR3 spans 15 residues. Germline V gene data show CDR1 as LNHDA and CDR2 as SQIVND (reference sequence). The junction had 4 bases not matched to a gene; V was cut back by 3 bases and J by 6 bases. The CDR3 DNA reads as TGTGCCAGTAGTATTTCTAGCGGGAGTGCCGGGGAGCTGTTTTTT. Translation: CASSISSGSAGELFF.

V usage is TRBV5-1 and J usage is TRBJ2-3, with TRBD1 identical over 8 bases. CDR1 SGHRS and CDR2 YFSETQ come from the germline V gene. CDR3 length: 15 residues. V lost 2 bases, J lost 2 bases, and 4 bases stayed unmatched. The CDR3 loop is CASSFDRGYTDTQYF. CDR3 nucleotide sequence: TGCGCCAGCAGCTTCGACAGGGGTTACACAGATACGCAGTATTTT.

The chain combines TRBV19 with TRBJ2-5; tentatively, D is TRBD2 (6 bases). Trimming removed 4 bases at V and 2 bases at J, with 17 bases between. CDR1 LNHDA and CDR2 SQIVND come from the germline V gene (reference sequence). This CDR3 is 16 amino acids long. Written as DNA, the CDR3 is TGTGCCAGTAGTAGAGGCGGACTACTTCTTCAAGAGACCCAGTACTTC. It yields the protein CASSRGGLLLQETQYF. The full variable domain, in which reference TRBV19 and TRBJ2-5 provide the parts outside the CDR3, is DGGITQSPKYLFRKEGQNVTLSCEQNLNHDAMYWYRQDPGQGLRLIYYSQIVNDFQKGDIAEGYSVSREKKESFPLTVTSAQKNPTAFYLCASSRGGLLLQETQYFGPGTRLLVL.

This clone has a single count. The V call is TRBV10-3, the J call TRBJ1-6; D perhaps matches TRBD1 (5 bases). Between the trimmed V and J ends, which lost 3 bases and 7 bases, there was a span of 10 bases. In germline, CDR1 is ENHRY, CDR2 SYGVKD. This CDR3 contains 14 residues. CDR3 nucleotide sequence: TGTGCCATCAGTGACCAGGGTCTCAATTCACCCCTCCACTTT. This codes for CAISDQGLNSPLHF.

The chain is built from TRBV19 and TRBJ2-1; tentatively, D is TRBD2 (5 bases). V was shortened by 2 bases and J by 3 bases, with 14 bases between the two germline ends. The germline gives CDR1 LNHDA, CDR2 SQIVND (reference sequence). This CDR3 spans 16 amino acids. CDR3 region: CASSIIATTNYNEQFF. The CDR3 DNA is TGTGCCAGTAGTATAATTGCGACTACAAACTACAATGAGCAGTTCTTC.

A single count supports this clone. V gene TRBV30 combines with J gene TRBJ1-4; 7 nucleotides agree with TRBD1. The V gene's germline CDR1 is GTSNPN and CDR2 SVGIG (reference sequence). V gave up 2 bases and J gave up 8 bases; unmatched junction bases: 11. The CDR3 contains 15 residues. This chain's CDR3 is CAWSPLDRVGEKLFF. CDR3 sequence (DNA): TGTGCCTGGAGTCCCCTTGACAGGGTGGGGGAAAAACTGTTTTTT.

This chain connects TRBV27 to TRBJ2-3; 7 nucleotides align to TRBD1. Germline assignment: CDR1 MNHEY and CDR2 SMNVEV (reference sequence). The CDR3 loop spans 14 amino acids. The J segment lost 0 bases and the V segment lost 8 bases, leaving 5 bases of the junction unmatched. The DNA of the CDR3 is TGTGCCAGCGCGGACAGGCCTAGCACAGATACGCAGTATTTT. Translation: CASADRPSTDTQYF.

The chain couples TRBV3-1 (or the pseudogene TRBV3-2) to TRBJ2-5; 10 positions match TRBD2. Germline-derived CDR1 and CDR2 are LGHDT and YNNKEL (reference sequence). The CDR3 length is 16 residues. V lost 0 bases and J lost 5; bases outside the gene matches: 6. The CDR3 here is CASSQDLLAGVETQYF. Here the CDR3 DNA reads TGTGCCAGCAGCCAAGATTTGCTAGCGGGAGTGGAGACCCAGTACTTC.

This sequence joins TRBV15 and TRBJ2-2, with 7 bases that match TRBD1. The CDR3 has 15 residues. Trimming at V came to 5 bases and at J to 6 bases, leaving 9 bases not matched to a gene. In germline, CDR1 is LNHNV, CDR2 YYDKDF (reference sequence). CDR3: CATSRDRDLPGELFF. DNA for the CDR3: TGTGCCACCAGCCGCGACAGGGATTTACCCGGGGAGCTGTTTTTT.

The chain uses TRBV11-2 and TRBJ2-1; 11 bases map to TRBD2. CDR1 is SGHAT, CDR2 FQNNGV, per germline. The CDR3 contains 16 residues. The V segment lost 5 bases and the J segment 8 bases; nucleotides outside the gene matches: 11. The CDR3 loop reads CASSDLIAGGPDEQFF. The CDR3 nucleotides are TGTGCCAGCAGCGACCTAATAGCGGGAGGGCCCGATGAGCAGTTCTTC.

This clone was seen only once. The CDR3 DNA is TGTGCCAGCACCATTGGACAGGGGGCGCGTTACGAGCAGTACTTC. Its protein is CASTIGQGARYEQYF. The chain joins TRBV28 to TRBJ2-7; 11 bases fit TRBD1. Trimming took 7 bases from V and 4 from J; bases not matched to a gene: 9. The CDR3 totals 15 residues. Germline CDR1 and CDR2: MDHEN and SYDVKM.

This clone was detected once. The chain couples TRBV19 to TRBJ2-5, with 7 bases identical to TRBD2. Germline V gives CDR1 LNHDA, CDR2 SQIVND (reference sequence). The V gene end was trimmed by 8 bases and the J gene end by 2 bases; junction bases not matched to a gene: 11. CDR3 length: 15 amino acids. CDR3: CASRRTGTTQETQYF. CDR3 coding DNA: TGTGCCAGTCGTCGAACCGGGACTACACAAGAGACCCAGTACTTC.

V and J are TRBV6-5 and TRBJ2-4; a weak D match, TRBD1 (6 bases). Germline CDR1 is MNHEY and CDR2 is SVGAGI. This CDR3 has 13 residues. Trimming shortened V by 5 bases and J by 7 bases, and 12 bases separated the two germline ends. The CDR3 DNA sequence: TGTGCCAGCAGTCTGACAGGCTTCAACATTCAGTACTTC. Its protein is CASSLTGFNIQYF.

The chain is built from TRBV30 and TRBJ2-7; no firm D call. The CDR3 is 11 amino acids. The V and J ends lost 5 bases and 3 bases respectively, with 8 bases between them. Germline V CDR1 and CDR2: GTSNPN, SVGIG (reference sequence). CDR3 region: CAWEHDYEQYF. The CDR3 region has the DNA TGTGCCTGGGAACACGACTACGAGCAGTACTTC. Drawing the rest from reference TRBV30 and TRBJ2-7, the complete variable domain is SQTIHQWPATLVQPVGSPLSLECTVEGTSNPNLYWYRQAAGRGLQLLFYSVGIGQISSEVPQNLSASRPQDRQFILSSKKLLLSDSGFYLCAWEHDYEQYFGPGTRLTVT.

This clone was observed a few times. The rearrangement uses TRBV19 and TRBJ1-4; D not certain. V was pared by 5 bases and J by 3 bases, with 10 bases between. This CDR3 spans 14 amino acids. Germline CDR1 and CDR2: LNHDA and SQIVND (reference sequence). CDR3 nucleotide sequence: TGTGCCAGTAGTTTCAGGCCCTCTAATGAAAAACTGTTTTTT. Its protein product is CASSFRPSNEKLFF.

The chain carries TRBV7-2 and TRBJ2-2; D remains unclear. Germline assignment: CDR1 SGHTA and CDR2 FQGNSA. V shed 1 base and J shed 5 bases, with 8 bases lying between them. The CDR3 length is 14 residues. CDR3 sequence reads: CASSLGAWTGELFF. DNA for the CDR3: TGTGCCAGCAGCTTAGGTGCGTGGACCGGGGAGCTGTTTTTT.

The rearrangement joins TRBV14 to TRBJ2-2, with 9 bases lining up with TRBD1. CDR3 length: 18 amino acids. CDR1 is SGHDN, CDR2 FVKESK, per germline. V trimming: 4 bases; J trimming: 3 bases; junction bases outside the gene matches: 12. This chain's CDR3 is CASSPSWDRETHTGELFF. The CDR3 coding sequence is TGTGCCAGCAGCCCTTCGTGGGACAGGGAGACCCACACCGGGGAGCTGTTTTTT.

This chain links TRBV7-9 with TRBJ2-7; TRBD1 agrees at 7 bases. From germline, CDR1 is SEHNR and CDR2 FQNEAQ (reference sequence). The length of the CDR3 is 17 residues. V trimming: 3 bases; J trimming: 0 bases; junction bases outside the gene matches: 11. The CDR3 DNA reads as TGTGCCAGCAGCTTTGGGGACCCCGCAGGGGGCTCCTACGAGCAGTACTTC. Protein sequence: CASSFGDPAGGSYEQYF. The full variable domain, with the rest looked up from reference TRBV7-9 and TRBJ2-7, is DTGVSQNPRHKITKRGQNVTFRCDPISEHNRLYWYRQTLGQGPEFLTYFQNEAQLEKSRLLSDRFSAERPKGSFSTLEIQRTEQGDSAMYLCASSFGDPAGGSYEQYFGPGTRLTVT.

V gene TRBV5-6 combines with J gene TRBJ1-2, with 7 bases matching TRBD1. V gave up 1 base and J gave up 1 base; unmatched junction bases: 13. CDR3 length: 18 amino acids. The germline gives CDR1 SGHDT, CDR2 YYEEEE. CDR3 sequence reads: CASSLLGQDINRNYGYTF. The CDR3 DNA is TGTGCCAGCAGCTTGTTAGGACAGGACATCAACCGTAACTATGGCTACACCTTC.